These 23 T cell receptor beta chains originate from one sample sequenced in a study of tumor T cells in aggressive B-cell lymphoma. Only in-frame clones appear in the TCRdb table, and some are missing; sequencing was by immunoSEQ multiplex PCR. The table has thousands of clones, over 85% seen once. Specimen: tumor tissue. These receptor sequences come from an adult with diffuse large B cell lymphoma.

The genes are TRBV11-2 and TRBJ2-5; D is possibly TRBD1 (6 bases). In germline, CDR1 is SGHAT, CDR2 FQNNGV. The V and J ends lost 1 base and 0 bases respectively, with 6 bases between them. The CDR3 is 14 residues long. The CDR3 region has the DNA TGTGCCAGCAGCTTAGGGACAGACCAAGAGACCCAGTACTTC. This codes for CASSLGTDQETQYF.

The chain has TRBV7-9 and TRBJ1-1; D is unclear. V shed 5 bases and J shed 1 base, with 11 bases lying between them. The CDR3 is 14 residues long. Germline-derived CDR1 and CDR2 are SEHNR and FQNEAQ (reference sequence). The CDR3 region has the DNA TGTGCCAGCAGCCGGGTCGGTGGGAACACTGAAGCTTTCTTT. Residues: CASSRVGGNTEAFF.

The CDR3 nucleotides are TGTGCCAGCTCGACAGCTAATGAAAAACTGTTTTTT. This sequence encodes CASSTANEKLFF. This chain uses TRBV18 with TRBJ1-4; D perhaps matches TRBD1 (5 bases). The V end was cut by 6 bases, the J end by 3 bases, with 5 bases between. Germline V gene sequence: CDR1 KGHSH, CDR2 LQKENI. The CDR3 covers 12 residues.

The chain uses TRBV5-1 and TRBJ2-3; 9 nucleotides align to TRBD2. Germline V CDR1 and CDR2: SGHRS, YFSETQ. CDR3 length: 15 residues. Trimming at V came to 3 bases and at J to 3 bases, leaving 5 bases not matched to a gene. CDR3 protein: CASSSGLAITDTQYF. The CDR3 nucleotides read TGCGCCAGCAGCTCGGGACTAGCTATTACAGATACGCAGTATTTT.

This chain uses TRBV29-1 with TRBJ2-7; the D is unclear. The V end lost 3 bases, the J end lost 2 bases, and 11 bases lay between the germline ends. The germline V gene encodes CDR1 SQVTM and CDR2 ANQGSEA. CDR3 length: 13 amino acids. The CDR3 bases are TGCAGCGTTGATACACAGAGCCCCTACGAGCAGTACTTC. As protein: CSVDTQSPYEQYF.

The chain joins TRBV28 to TRBJ2-7; D possibly corresponds to TRBD2 (5 bases). Per the germline V gene, CDR1 is MDHEN and CDR2 is SYDVKM. The V and J ends lost 3 bases and 3 bases respectively, with 12 bases between them. This CDR3 spans 14 amino acids. The CDR3 nucleotides read TGTGCCAGCAGTTTTTGGCTAGCTGGCTACGAGCAGTACTTC. This codes for CASSFWLAGYEQYF.

V gene TRBV27 combines with J gene TRBJ1-5; 9 nucleotides align to TRBD1. This CDR3 is 15 amino acids long. The germline gives CDR1 MNHEY, CDR2 SMNVEV (reference sequence). V trimming: 3 bases; J trimming: 7 bases; junction bases outside the gene matches: 7. CDR3 in amino acids: CASSFSGTGTQPQHF. CDR3 sequence (DNA): TGTGCCAGCAGTTTTTCCGGGACAGGGACCCAGCCCCAGCATTTT.

The V and J genes are TRBV27 and TRBJ2-7; no reliable D call. V lost 2 bases and J lost 5, with 10 bases in between. This CDR3 region has 13 residues. Germline V CDR1 and CDR2: MNHEY, SMNVEV (reference sequence). The CDR3 region has the DNA TGTGCCAGCAGTTTAACCCTTAGAAACGAGCAGTACTTC. This gives the protein CASSLTLRNEQYF.

This clone is a singleton in its sample. This chain uses TRBV29-1 with TRBJ2-7; TRBD1 agrees at 10 bases. The V gene's germline CDR1 is SQVTM and CDR2 ANQGSEA. The CDR3 loop spans 13 amino acids. Germline trimming cut 6 bases from V and 6 bases from J; bases unmatched to any gene: 8. CDR3 sequence: CSVTGTGVIEQYF. The CDR3 DNA sequence: TGCAGCGTCACCGGGACAGGGGTTATCGAGCAGTACTTC.

This clone was recorded a few times. The CDR3 reads CASSFSDGNYEQYF. The CDR3 nucleotides are TGTGCCAGCAGCTTCTCGGACGGGAACTACGAGCAGTACTTC. The genes are TRBV7-2 and TRBJ2-7; tentatively, D is TRBD2 (5 bases). CDR1 and CDR2 from the germline V gene are SGHTA and FQGNSA. Trimming took off 3 bases at V and 3 bases at J, with 12 bases between the two ends. The CDR3 extends over 14 amino acids. Full variable domain (remainder filled in from reference TRBV7-2 and TRBJ2-7): GAGVSQSPSNKVTEKGKDVELRCDPISGHTALYWYRQSLGQGLEFLIYFQGNSAPDKSGLPSDRFSAERTGGSVSTLTIQRTQQEDSAVYLCASSFSDGNYEQYFGPGTRLTVT.

This clone has just one count. The chain recombines TRBV29-1 with TRBJ1-1; no definite D call. Between the trimmed V and J ends, which lost 4 bases and 2 bases, there was a span of 11 bases. Germline V gives CDR1 SQVTM, CDR2 ANQGSEA. CDR3 length: 13 residues. CDR3 protein: CSVARTRNTEAFF. The DNA for the CDR3 is TGCAGCGTTGCCCGTACACGAAACACTGAAGCTTTCTTT. The full variable domain, with the rest looked up from reference TRBV29-1 and TRBJ1-1, is SAVISQKPSRDICQRGTSLTIQCQVDSQVTMMFWYRQQPGQSLTLIATANQGSEATYESGFVIDKFPISRPNLTFSTLTVSNMSPEDSSIYLCSVARTRNTEAFFGQGTRLTVV.

There are a few counts of this clone. The V and J genes are TRBV10-3 and TRBJ1-5; unclear D gene. Germline V gives CDR1 ENHRY, CDR2 SYGVKD. The CDR3 consists of 13 residues. Trimming removed 6 bases at V and 0 bases at J, with 6 bases between. The CDR3 bases are TGTGCCATCAGATCTAATAGCAATCAGCCCCAGCATTTT. Translation: CAIRSNSNQPQHF.

The J gene is TRBJ1-1, the V gene TRBV5-1, with a tentative D call TRBD1 (5 bases). Germline-derived CDR1 and CDR2 are SGHRS and YFSETQ. There are 13 residues in the CDR3. Trimming pared 6 bases from V and 6 bases from J, leaving 15 bases between. DNA for the CDR3: TGCGCCAGCATCAGCGGGGACTTTTCTGAAGCTTTCTTT. This gives the protein CASISGDFSEAFF.

This rearrangement joins TRBV4-2 to TRBJ2-2; the match to TRBD2 covers 7 bases. CDR3 length: 18 residues. The V gene end was trimmed by 0 bases and the J gene end by 6 bases; junction bases not matched to a gene: 13. Germline V gene lookup returns CDR1 LGHNA and CDR2 YNFKEQ. Written as DNA, the CDR3 is TGTGCCAGCAGCCAAGATCAGCTGCGGGAGTTTCCCCCCGGGGAGCTGTTTTTT. It codes for CASSQDQLREFPPGELFF.

This rearrangement joins TRBV30 to TRBJ1-3; 8 bases are shared with TRBD1. Germline-derived CDR1 and CDR2 are GTSNPN and SVGIG (reference sequence). Unmatched junction bases numbered 0, after V lost 0 bases and J lost 2 bases. The CDR3 length is 14 residues. The CDR3: CAWSVQGAGNTIYF. The CDR3 nucleotides read TGTGCCTGGAGTGTACAGGGGGCTGGAAACACCATATATTTT.

This clone appeared a single time. The V and J genes are TRBV2 and TRBJ2-2; D uncertain. The CDR3 is made up of 12 amino acids. Trimming pared 5 bases from V and 9 bases from J, leaving 10 bases between. The germline gives CDR1 SNHLY, CDR2 FYNNEI. The CDR3 sequence is CASSMIGRELFF. The CDR3 coding sequence is TGTGCCAGCAGTATGATTGGCCGGGAGCTGTTTTTT.

The chain combines TRBV5-1 with TRBJ2-2; D unclear. Looked up from germline, CDR1 is SGHRS and CDR2 is YFSETQ. The V and J ends lost 1 base and 0 bases respectively, with 7 bases between them. CDR3 size: 15 residues. The CDR3 protein is CASSLSITNTGELFF. CDR3 nucleotide sequence: TGCGCCAGCAGCTTGTCAATCACGAACACCGGGGAGCTGTTTTTT. The full variable domain, with the rest looked up from reference TRBV5-1 and TRBJ2-2, is KAGVTQTPRYLIKTRGQQVTLSCSPISGHRSVSWYQQTPGQGLQFLFEYFSETQRNKGNFPGRFSGRQFSNSRSEMNVSTLELGDSALYLCASSLSITNTGELFFGEGSRLTVL.

This sequence joins TRBV9 and TRBJ1-2; D unresolved. Looked up from germline, CDR1 is SGDLS and CDR2 is YYNGEE. Trimming cost V 0 bases and J 6 bases, with 6 bases left between them. The CDR3 sequence is 12 residues long. The CDR3 nucleotides read TGTGCCAGCAGCGTAGTGGCTGATGGCTACACCTTC. Residues: CASSVVADGYTF.

This clone was seen a few times. The chain has TRBV4-2 and TRBJ2-1, with TRBD2 matching 8 bases. The CDR3 runs 16 residues. V lost 0 bases and J lost 4; bases outside the gene matches: 5. The V gene's germline CDR1 is LGHNA and CDR2 YNFKEQ. The CDR3 loop is CASSQEAGGPYNEQFF. The CDR3, as DNA: TGTGCCAGCAGCCAAGAGGCGGGAGGCCCTTACAATGAGCAGTTCTTC.

The rearrangement links TRBV18 to TRBJ2-7, with D perhaps TRBD1 (6 bases). The V and J ends lost 4 bases and 0 bases respectively, with 13 bases between them. The germline V gene has CDR1 KGHSH and CDR2 LQKENI. The CDR3 covers 15 residues. The CDR3 protein is CASSLGHGLSYEQYF. CDR3 in DNA: TGTGCCAGCTCACTGGGACACGGGCTCTCCTACGAGCAGTACTTC.

The chain recombines TRBV6-1 with TRBJ1-4; D is uncertain. V was pared by 5 bases and J by 5 bases, with 12 bases between. The length of the CDR3 is 14 residues. Germline CDR1 MNHNS, CDR2 SASEGT. The CDR3 DNA follows: TGTGCCAGCAGTCTACTAATCCGAAATGAAAAACTGTTTTTT. Translating gives CASSLLIRNEKLFF.

The chain carries TRBV18 and TRBJ1-2, with D perhaps TRBD1 (5 bases). V dropped 3 bases and J dropped 2 bases, with 13 bases sitting between them. There are 15 residues in the CDR3. Germline-derived CDR1 and CDR2 are KGHSH and LQKENI. CDR3 sequence: CASSPLSTENYGYTF. The CDR3 DNA sequence: TGTGCCAGCTCACCTCTTTCGACAGAAAACTATGGCTACACCTTC.

The chain uses TRBV7-9 and TRBJ2-7, with 15 bases lining up with TRBD2. The CDR3 sequence is 15 residues long. The V segment lost 5 bases and the J segment 4 bases; nucleotides outside the gene matches: 3. Germline CDR1 is SEHNR and CDR2 is FQNEAQ (reference sequence). Here the CDR3 DNA reads TGTGCCAGCAGCCTAGGACTAGCGGGAGGGTACGAGCAGTACTTC. Translating gives CASSLGLAGGYEQYF. Supplemented by reference TRBV7-9 and TRBJ2-7, the full variable domain reads DTGVSQNPRHKITKRGQNVTFRCDPISEHNRLYWYRQTLGQGPEFLTYFQNEAQLEKSRLLSDRFSAERPKGSFSTLEIQRTEQGDSAMYLCASSLGLAGGYEQYFGPGTRLTVT.